This TCR beta chain emerged from a study of cytomegalovirus exposure and HLA in healthy donors. Findings and limits, study-wide: The classifier reportedly diagnosed cytomegalovirus status with high specificity and sensitivity. It was confirmed in vitro that a few of the CMV-associated chains were specific for CMV antigens. The majority of TCR sequences were rare, yet some public TCRs appeared in many donors. The tendency of first-cohort TCR clusters to co-occur in the approximately 120 validation repertoires was identified by a subsequent analysis.

Germline assignment: CDR1 SGHTA and CDR2 FQGNSA. The CDR3 runs 13 residues. Trimming took 5 bases from V and 4 from J, leaving 9 bases between them. Repertoires were generated with immunoSEQ multiplex PCR, while TCRdb's copy carries only in-frame clones and drops some. The sample carries approximately 97,000 clones, approximately 94% recorded once. This clone showed up just a few times. Its antigen is not known. This CDR3 is also generated by other DNA sequences in the sample. The sequencing sample was made of PBMCs. The genes are TRBV7-2 and TRBJ1-5; D call uncertain. The receptor's source is a woman younger than 30 in good health and CMV-seronegative. CDR3 coding DNA: TGTGCCAGCAGCATAAGAGGGAATCAGCCCCAGCATTTT. Protein sequence: CASSIRGNQPQHF.